Listed here is a single T cell receptor beta chain. Its antigen is as yet unknown. The CDR3 spans 15 residues. Germline V gene lookup returns CDR1 MNHEY and CDR2 SMNVEV (reference sequence). V was clipped by 6 bases and J by 0 bases, with 14 bases between them. Here immunoSEQ multiplex PCR was the method, and the copy in TCRdb shows in-frame clones only, minus some. Among some 66,000 clones listed, around 80% were seen once. This record belongs to a study of neoadjuvant anti-PD-1 for oral cavity cancer. Study-wide results and caveats: Each response group had just a few patients in TCR analyses.

These oral cavity squamous cell carcinomas were HPV-negative and locally advanced. PBMCs were not maintained or expanded in culture before analysis. This clonotype was sampled from a person aged 40-85 years with oral cavity squamous cell carcinoma. The specimen was PBMCs, collected before nivolumab (anti-PD-1) treatment. The genes are TRBV27 and TRBJ1-2; D unresolved. DNA for the CDR3: TGTGCCAGCAGGTTGGCAGCCACAGCTAACTATGGCTACACCTTC. This encodes CASRLAATANYGYTF.